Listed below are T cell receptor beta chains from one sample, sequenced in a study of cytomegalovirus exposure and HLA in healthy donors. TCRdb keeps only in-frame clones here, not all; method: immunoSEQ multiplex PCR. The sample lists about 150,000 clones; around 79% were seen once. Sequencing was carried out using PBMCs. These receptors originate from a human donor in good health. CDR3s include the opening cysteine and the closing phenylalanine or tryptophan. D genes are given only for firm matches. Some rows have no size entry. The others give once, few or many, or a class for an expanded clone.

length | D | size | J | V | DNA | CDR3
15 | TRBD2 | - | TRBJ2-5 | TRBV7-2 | TGTGCCAGCAGCCCAAGCGGGAGTTTTACCGAGACCCAGTACTTC | CASSPSGSFTETQYF
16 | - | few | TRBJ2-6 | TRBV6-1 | TGTGCCAGCAGTGAACAACTGTCCGTAGGGGCCAACGTCCTGACTTTC | CASSEQLSVGANVLTF
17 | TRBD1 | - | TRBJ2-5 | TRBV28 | TGTGCCAGCAGTACGTACCGGGACAGGGGGTGGAGAGAGACCCAGTACTTC | CASSTYRDRGWRETQYF
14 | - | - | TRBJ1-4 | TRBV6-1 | TGTGCCAGCAGTTCGCCAGGGCTGAATGAAAAACTGTTTTTT | CASSSPGLNEKLFF
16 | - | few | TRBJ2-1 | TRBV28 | TGTGCCAGCAGTTTCCACGGTCTCCAATCCGACAATGAGCAGTTCTTC | CASSFHGLQSDNEQFF
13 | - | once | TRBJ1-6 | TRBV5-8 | TGTGCCAGCAGCTTGCGGACAAATTCACCCCTCCACTTT | CASSLRTNSPLHF
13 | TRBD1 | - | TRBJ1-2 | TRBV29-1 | TGCAGCGTTGTGGTGGACAGGGGGCTAGGCTACACCTTC | CSVVVDRGLGYTF
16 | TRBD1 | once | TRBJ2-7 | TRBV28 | TGTGCCAGCAGTTTTCAATCGGACAGGGGGGCCTACGAGCAGTACTTC | CASSFQSDRGAYEQYF
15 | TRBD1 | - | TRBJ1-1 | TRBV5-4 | TGTGCCAGCAGCCCCCGGGACAGGTTTGGATCTGAAGCTTTCTTT | CASSPRDRFGSEAFF
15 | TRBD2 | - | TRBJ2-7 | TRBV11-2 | TGTGCCAGCAGCACCAGCGGGAGGAGCTCCTACGAGCAGTACTTC | CASSTSGRSSYEQYF
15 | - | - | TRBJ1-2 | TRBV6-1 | TGTGCCAGCAGTGAAGCAGGGGGAACCAACTATGGCTACACCTTC | CASSEAGGTNYGYTF
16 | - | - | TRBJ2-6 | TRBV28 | TGTGCCAGCAGTTTGATAGGACAAACCGGGGCCAACGTCCTGACTTTC | CASSLIGQTGANVLTF
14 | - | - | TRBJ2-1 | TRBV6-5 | TGTGCCAGCAGTGAGGGATCGCCCTACAATGAGCAGTTCTTC | CASSEGSPYNEQFF
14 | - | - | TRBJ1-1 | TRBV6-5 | TGTGCCAGCAGACTAAATCGGATGAACACTGAAGCTTTCTTT | CASRLNRMNTEAFF
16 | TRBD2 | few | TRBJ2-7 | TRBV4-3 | TGCGCCAGCAGCACAACTTTTCTAGCGGGCACCTACGAGCAGTACTTC | CASSTTFLAGTYEQYF
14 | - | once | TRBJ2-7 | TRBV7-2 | TGTGCCAGCAGCTTAGCGTCGGGACAAAACGAGCAGTACTTC | CASSLASGQNEQYF
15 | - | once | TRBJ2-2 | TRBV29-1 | TGCAGCGCCCGACGGAGCAGTGGGAACACCGGGGAGCTGTTTTTT | CSARRSSGNTGELFF
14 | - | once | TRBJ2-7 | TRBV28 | TGTGCCAGCAGTCTCACAGGGAACTCCTACGAGCAGTACTTC | CASSLTGNSYEQYF
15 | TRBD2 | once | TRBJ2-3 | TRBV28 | TGTGCCAGCAGTCATAGCGGGGGGGCTTCGGATACGCAGTATTTT | CASSHSGGASDTQYF
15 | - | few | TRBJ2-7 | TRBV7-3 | TGTGCCAGCAGCTTAATCCCCGACATATCCTACGAGCAGTACTTC | CASSLIPDISYEQYF
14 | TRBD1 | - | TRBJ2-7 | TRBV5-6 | TGTGCCAGCAGCTCACGGACAGGTTTCGGCGAGCAGTACTTC | CASSSRTGFGEQYF
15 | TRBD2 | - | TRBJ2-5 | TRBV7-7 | TGTGCCAGCAGCCAGACCGGGGGGGCCCAAGAGACCCAGTACTTC | CASSQTGGAQETQYF
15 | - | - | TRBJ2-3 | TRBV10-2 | TGCGCCAGCACAGGGGACACCCCGGGCACAGATACGCAGTATTTT | CASTGDTPGTDTQYF
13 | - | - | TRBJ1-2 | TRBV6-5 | TGTGCCAGCACCCCGGCAGCAGGGTATGGCTACCCCTTC | CASTPAAGYGYPF
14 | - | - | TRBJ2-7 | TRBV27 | TGTGCCAGCAGTTTACAGGGCCTTACCTACGAGCAGTACTTC | CASSLQGLTYEQYF
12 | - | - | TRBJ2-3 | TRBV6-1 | TGTGCCAGCCGGACTACTCCCGATACGCAGTATTTT | CASRTTPDTQYF
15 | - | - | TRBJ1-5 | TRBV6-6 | TGTGCCAGCAGTAACCCGGGGGAGCTCAATCAGCCCCAGCATTTT | CASSNPGELNQPQHF
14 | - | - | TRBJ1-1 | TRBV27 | TGTGCCAGCCTACAGGGAACGGGGAACACTGAAGCTTTCTTT | CASLQGTGNTEAFF
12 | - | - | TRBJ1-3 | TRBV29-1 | TGCAGCGTTGAAAGCCCTGGAAACACCATATATTTT | CSVESPGNTIYF
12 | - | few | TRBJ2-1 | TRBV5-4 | TGTGCCAGCAGCCAGGACAGAAATGAGCAGTTCTTC | CASSQDRNEQFF
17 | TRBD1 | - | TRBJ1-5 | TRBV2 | TGTGCCAGCAGCGATTCGATGACAGGGATCTCTGATCAGCCCCAGCATTTT | CASSDSMTGISDQPQHF
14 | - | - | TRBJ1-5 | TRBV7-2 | TGTGCCAGCAGCTTAGGGCTAGGGGGTCAGCCCCAGCATTTT | CASSLGLGGQPQHF
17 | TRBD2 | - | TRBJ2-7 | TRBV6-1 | TGTGCCAGCAGTGAATCGGCTGGGACTAGAGGTGCCTACGAGCAGTACTTC | CASSESAGTRGAYEQYF
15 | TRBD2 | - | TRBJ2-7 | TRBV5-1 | TGCGCCAGCAGCTTGGGACCCCTGGGGGGGTACGAGCAGTACTTC | CASSLGPLGGYEQYF
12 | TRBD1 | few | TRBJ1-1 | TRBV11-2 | TGTGCCAGCAGCCGTTCGACAGGGGCGGCTTTCTTT | CASSRSTGAAFF
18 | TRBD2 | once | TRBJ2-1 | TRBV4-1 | TGCGCCAGCAGCCAAGAGGCTAGCGGGAGGGGCTACGACAATGAGCAGTTCTTC | CASSQEASGRGYDNEQFF
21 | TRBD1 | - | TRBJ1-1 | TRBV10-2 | TGCGCCAGCAGTGAGTCGATATATCCAGGGGGTTTAACCTACCAGAACACTGAAGCTTTCTTT | CASSESIYPGGLTYQNTEAFF
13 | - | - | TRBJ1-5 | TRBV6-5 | TGTGCCAGCAGTCCTGACAGACTCCAGCCCCAGCATTTT | CASSPDRLQPQHF
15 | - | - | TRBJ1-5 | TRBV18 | TGTGCCAGCTCACCTCGTGGAGAGGGCAATCAGCCCCAGCATTTT | CASSPRGEGNQPQHF
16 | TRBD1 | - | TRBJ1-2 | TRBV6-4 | TGTGCCAGCAGTGACCAAGCCGGACAGGGGGCAGGGGGCTACACCTTC | CASSDQAGQGAGGYTF
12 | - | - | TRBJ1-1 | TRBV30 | TGTGCCTGGAGTCGGGTTAACACTGAAGCTTTCTTT | CAWSRVNTEAFF
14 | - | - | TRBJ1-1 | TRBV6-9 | TGTGCCAGCAGTTATGAGGGGAGGGGCACTGAAGCTTTCTTT | CASSYEGRGTEAFF
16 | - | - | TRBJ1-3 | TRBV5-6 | TGTGCCAGCAGCGAACGACTTCGGTGGTCTGGAAACACCATATATTTT | CASSERLRWSGNTIYF
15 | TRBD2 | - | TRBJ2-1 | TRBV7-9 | TGTGCCAGCAGCCCAAGCGGGAGCTCCTACAATGAGCAGTTCTTC | CASSPSGSSYNEQFF
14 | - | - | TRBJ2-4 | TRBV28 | TGTGCCAGCAGTTTAGGGCCCAGCAGGAACATTCAGTACTTC | CASSLGPSRNIQYF
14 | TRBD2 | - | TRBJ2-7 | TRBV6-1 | TGTGCCAGCAGACCGAGCGGGGTGATCTACGAGCAGTACTTC | CASRPSGVIYEQYF
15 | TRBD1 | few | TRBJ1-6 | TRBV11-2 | TGTGCCAGCAGCTTAGGACAGGGCCTTGAGTCACCCCTCCACTTT | CASSLGQGLESPLHF
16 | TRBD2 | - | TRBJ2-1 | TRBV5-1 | TGCGCCAGCAGCTCCGGAGGGCTAGCGGGGGATGGTGAGCAGTTCTTC | CASSSGGLAGDGEQFF
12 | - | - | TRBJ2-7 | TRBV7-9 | TGTGCCAGCAGCCTTACTAGCTACGAGCAGTACTTC | CASSLTSYEQYF
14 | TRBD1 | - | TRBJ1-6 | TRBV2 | TGTGCCAGCAAACAGGACAGGGGGGAGTCACCCCTCCACTTT | CASKQDRGESPLHF
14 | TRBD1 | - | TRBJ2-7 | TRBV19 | TGTGCCACCTCCCCCCGCAGGGGGACCTACGAGCAGTACTTC | CATSPRRGTYEQYF
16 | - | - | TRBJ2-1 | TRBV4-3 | TGCGCCAGCAGCCAAGTGTCTTTTACACACTACAATGAGCAGTTCTTC | CASSQVSFTHYNEQFF